This TCR beta chain originates from a study of blood T cell repertoires in COVID-19. The assay was immunoSEQ multiplex PCR, and TCRdb's table has in-frame clones only and misses some. Of fewer than 65,000 clones listed, roughly 79% are singletons. The germline V gene has CDR1 ENHRY and CDR2 SYGVKD. The germline V and J ends were trimmed by 2 bases and 1 base, with 8 bases remaining between them. The CDR3 spans 15 residues. This clone was recorded a few times. The TCR was taken from a man in his 60s with acute or convalescent COVID-19. Sequenced material: peripheral blood. The V gene is TRBV10-3, the J gene TRBJ2-2; D is unresolved. The CDR3 nucleotides are TGTGCCATCAGTGAGCCCAACAAGAACACCGGGGAGCTGTTTTTT. Translated, it gives CAISEPNKNTGELFF.